A single sample is the source of the 30 T cell receptor beta chains below, sequenced in a study of blood T cell repertoires in COVID-19. The repertoire was sequenced with immunoSEQ multiplex PCR; TCRdb's copy has only in-frame clones and lacks some. The table lists a few hundred thousand clones, around 87% of them singletons. The sample comprised peripheral blood. The source of these receptors is a woman in her thirties who had recovered from COVID-19.

The rearrangement links TRBV10-1 to TRBJ1-3; no firm D call. The CDR3 sequence is 16 residues long. Germline CDR1 reads WNHNN; CDR2 reads SYGVQD (reference sequence). With 0 bases removed from V and 2 bases from J, the gap between germline ends came to 11 bases. CDR3 coding DNA: TGCGCCAGCAGTGAGTCCCCGGAGACGACTGGAAACACCATATATTTT. This sequence encodes CASSESPETTGNTIYF.

The J gene is TRBJ2-6, the V gene TRBV5-8; TRBD1 aligns across 10 bases. Germline CDR1 reads SGHTS; CDR2 reads YDEGEE. The CDR3 consists of 17 residues. V lost 0 bases and J lost 4; bases outside the gene matches: 4. This CDR3 reads CASSLGDRGAGANVLTF. For the CDR3, the DNA is TGTGCCAGCAGCTTGGGGGACAGGGGTGCAGGGGCCAACGTCCTGACTTTC.

The chain's CDR3 is CASSYLTEPGSYEQYF. The CDR3 DNA sequence: TGTGCCAGCAGCTACTTAACCGAACCGGGATCCTACGAGCAGTACTTC. The chain has TRBV5-5 and TRBJ2-7; D possibly corresponds to TRBD2 (5 bases). V was pared by 3 bases and J by 1 base, with 17 bases between. Germline V lookup: CDR1 SGHKS, CDR2 YYEKEE (reference sequence). This CDR3 spans 16 amino acids.

Only one count was recorded for this clone. The rearrangement links TRBV2 to TRBJ2-2; TRBD1 aligns across 7 bases. Germline CDR1 is SNHLY and CDR2 is FYNNEI. CDR3 length: 15 amino acids. The ends lost 6 bases at V and 7 bases at J; junction bases unmatched: 11. The CDR3, as DNA: TGTGCCAGCAGAGTAGACAGGGTTTTGGTCGGGGAGCTGTTTTTT. Translating gives CASRVDRVLVGELFF.

This rearrangement joins TRBV29-1 to TRBJ2-1; D call uncertain. Trimming removed 0 bases at V and 5 bases at J, with 11 bases between. The CDR3 runs to 14 residues. Germline V lookup: CDR1 SQVTM, CDR2 ANQGSEA. The CDR3 loop reads CSVEDGLRNNEQFF. The CDR3 nucleotides are TGCAGCGTTGAAGATGGGCTTAGGAACAATGAGCAGTTCTTC.

V usage is TRBV2 and J usage is TRBJ2-2, with a tentative D call TRBD1 (5 bases). The CDR3 consists of 14 residues. Germline V gene sequence: CDR1 SNHLY, CDR2 FYNNEI. Deletions cut 7 bases from V and 0 bases from J, with 9 bases between. The CDR3 DNA is TGTGCCAGCAATCAGGACACGAACACCGGGGAGCTGTTTTTT. It translates to CASNQDTNTGELFF.

This chain uses TRBV19 with TRBJ2-7; 10 bases are shared with TRBD2. The ends lost 1 base at V and 5 bases at J; junction bases unmatched: 5. The CDR3 is made up of 15 amino acids. Germline loops: CDR1 LNHDA, CDR2 SQIVND (reference sequence). In nucleotides, the CDR3 is TGTGCCAGTAGTATAGGAGCGGGAGGGCCCCACGAGCAGTACTTC. This translates into CASSIGAGGPHEQYF.

V gene TRBV6-6 combines with J gene TRBJ2-5, with 11 bases fitting TRBD2. Unmatched junction bases numbered 12, after V lost 5 bases and J lost 4 bases. CDR1 is MNHNY and CDR2 is SVGAGI in the germline V gene (reference sequence). The CDR3 spans 17 residues. CDR3 DNA: TGTGCCAGCAGTCCGGGACTAGCGGCCCAGGGAGGAGAGACCCAGTACTTC. This sequence encodes CASSPGLAAQGGETQYF.

The chain has TRBV4-2 and TRBJ2-7; 7 bases align to TRBD2. CDR1 and CDR2 from the germline V gene are LGHNA and YNFKEQ. This CDR3 has 16 residues. Trimming cost V 6 bases and J 2 bases; bases outside gene matches: 13. CDR3 sequence reads: CASSQRGGLEPYEQYF. The DNA for the CDR3 is TGTGCCAGCAGTCAAAGGGGAGGACTAGAGCCCTACGAGCAGTACTTC.

This clone was found a few times. The gene calls are TRBV12-3 or TRBV12-4 and TRBJ1-3, with D uncertain. V lost 6 bases and J lost 4, with 7 bases in between. The CDR3 consists of 12 residues. The CDR3 DNA reads TGTGCCAGCAGCATTTCAGGAAACACCATATATTTT. Protein: CASSISGNTIYF.

The V call is TRBV30, the J call TRBJ1-1, with D hard to call. The V gene's germline CDR1 is GTSNPN and CDR2 SVGIG (reference sequence). This CDR3 is 15 amino acids long. V lost 8 bases, J lost 3 bases, and 22 bases lay in between. Here the CDR3 reads CAGAGFSGLDTEAFF. The CDR3 nucleotides are TGTGCCGGAGCGGGGTTCTCCGGGTTGGACACTGAAGCTTTCTTT. The entire variable domain, with the rest obtained from reference TRBV30 and TRBJ1-1, is as follows: SQTIHQWPATLVQPVGSPLSLECTVEGTSNPNLYWYRQAAGRGLQLLFYSVGIGQISSEVPQNLSASRPQDRQFILSSKKLLLSDSGFYLCAGAGFSGLDTEAFFGQGTRLTVV.

The V and J genes are TRBV18 and TRBJ2-7; TRBD1 agrees at 8 bases. CDR3 length equals 12 residues. The V and J ends lost 5 bases and 10 bases, in that order; junction bases with no gene match: 7. Per the germline V gene, CDR1 is KGHSH and CDR2 is LQKENI. CDR3 amino acids: CASSTGTGSQYF. The CDR3 bases are TGTGCCAGCTCAACGGGGACAGGCTCACAGTACTTC.

This clone has a handful of counts. V is TRBV19 and J is TRBJ1-5; maybe TRBD1 (6 bases). Germline CDR1 reads LNHDA; CDR2 reads SQIVND (reference sequence). The ends were cut back, 6 bases at V and 0 bases at J, with 21 bases in the middle. This CDR3 has 18 residues. CDR3 sequence: CASRRIQGTGGSNQPQHF. CDR3 DNA sequence: TGTGCCAGTAGGAGGATACAGGGTACGGGTGGTAGCAATCAGCCCCAGCATTTT.

This clone was detected only once. The chain links TRBV30 to TRBJ1-3; TRBD1 might be the D (6 bases). V lost 3 bases to trimming and J lost 2 bases, with 11 bases between them. Germline CDR1 and CDR2: GTSNPN and SVGIG (reference sequence). The CDR3 length is 14 residues. CDR3 region: CAWRGRDTGNTIYF. In DNA, the CDR3 is TGTGCCTGGAGGGGCAGGGACACTGGAAACACCATATATTTT. Supplemented by reference TRBV30 and TRBJ1-3, the full variable domain reads SQTIHQWPATLVQPVGSPLSLECTVEGTSNPNLYWYRQAAGRGLQLLFYSVGIGQISSEVPQNLSASRPQDRQFILSSKKLLLSDSGFYLCAWRGRDTGNTIYFGEGSWLTVV.

This rearrangement joins TRBV19 to TRBJ1-1; TRBD1 is a possible D gene (6 bases). The germline V gene encodes CDR1 LNHDA and CDR2 SQIVND (reference sequence). The V end lost 7 bases, the J end lost 5 bases, and 17 bases lay between the germline ends. The CDR3 runs to 14 residues. The CDR3 protein is CASISQGLRTEAFF. Here the CDR3 DNA reads TGTGCCAGTATCTCACAGGGATTAAGAACTGAAGCTTTCTTT.

J is TRBJ2-7 and V is TRBV4-3; 13 positions match TRBD2. The CDR3 is made up of 15 amino acids. Germline-derived CDR1 and CDR2 are LGHNA and YSLEER. J was trimmed by 3 bases and V by 4 bases; bases with no gene match: 3. The CDR3: CASSLGTSGDYEQYF. The CDR3 DNA sequence: TGCGCCAGCAGCCTCGGGACTAGCGGGGACTACGAGCAGTACTTC.

V and J are TRBV28 and TRBJ1-2; tentatively, D is TRBD1 (5 bases). The CDR3 loop spans 12 amino acids. The ends were cut back, 10 bases at V and 6 bases at J, with 15 bases in the middle. Germline assignment: CDR1 MDHEN and CDR2 SYDVKM. The CDR3 sequence is CANYNRGNGYTF. The CDR3 DNA is TGTGCCAACTATAACCGGGGGAATGGCTACACCTTC.

CDR3: CASSPAGWAGYTF. The CDR3 coding sequence is TGTGCCAGCAGCCCAGCGGGCTGGGCTGGCTACACCTTC. V and J are TRBV12-3 or TRBV12-4 and TRBJ1-2; D is unclear. V lost 6 bases to trimming and J lost 7 bases, with 15 bases between them. The CDR3 consists of 13 residues.

This chain links TRBV6-6 with TRBJ1-4; D call uncertain. CDR1 is MNHNY, CDR2 SVGAGI, per germline (reference sequence). The CDR3 runs to 13 residues. Between the trimmed V and J ends, which lost 2 bases and 8 bases, there was a span of 9 bases. This CDR3 is CASSYTPGEKLFF. CDR3 sequence (DNA): TGTGCCAGCAGTTACACGCCGGGAGAAAAACTGTTTTTT.

This sequence joins TRBV2 and TRBJ2-1; D is perhaps TRBD2 (6 bases). Trimming removed 1 base at V and 4 bases at J, with 11 bases between. CDR1 and CDR2 (germline): SNHLY, FYNNEI. The CDR3 runs to 15 residues. In nucleotides, the CDR3 is TGTGCCAGCAGTGAAGGGGTAGCGGTGTACAATGAGCAGTTCTTC. Translation: CASSEGVAVYNEQFF.

This clone appeared a single time. The genes are TRBV28 and TRBJ2-7; D is perhaps TRBD1 (5 bases). This CDR3 has 14 amino acids. Trimming shortened V by 4 bases and J by 2 bases, and 12 bases separated the two germline ends. Germline V lookup: CDR1 MDHEN, CDR2 SYDVKM. This CDR3 reads CASSSPEGAYEQYF. CDR3 bases: TGTGCCAGCAGTTCCCCCGAAGGGGCCTACGAGCAGTACTTC.

V gene TRBV4-2 combines with J gene TRBJ2-1; maybe TRBD2 (6 bases). V lost 0 bases, J lost 10 bases, and 13 bases lay in between. The CDR3 is 14 amino acids. Per the germline V gene, CDR1 is LGHNA and CDR2 is YNFKEQ. The DNA for the CDR3 is TGTGCCAGCAGCCAAGAACCGGGAGTGAGGGAGCAGTTCTTC. Its translation: CASSQEPGVREQFF.

The chain carries TRBV11-3 and TRBJ2-2; TRBD1 is a possible D gene (6 bases). Germline values: CDR1 SGHNT, CDR2 YENEEA. V lost 5 bases and J lost 4, with 14 bases in between. CDR3 length equals 15 residues. Here the CDR3 reads CASSLTGLLTGELFF. The CDR3, as DNA: TGTGCCAGCAGCCTTACAGGGCTCCTCACCGGGGAGCTGTTTTTT.

As DNA, the CDR3 is TGTGCCAGCAGCTTGCTCGCCAGGGACTTTTATGGCTACACCTTC. Encoded protein: CASSLLARDFYGYTF. The rearrangement links TRBV5-8 to TRBJ1-2; D perhaps matches TRBD1 (5 bases). V was shortened by 1 base and J by 5 bases, with 15 bases between the two germline ends. Germline-derived CDR1 and CDR2 are SGHTS and YDEGEE. The CDR3 consists of 15 residues.

The chain couples TRBV7-9 to TRBJ2-6; a possible D gene is TRBD1 (6 bases). CDR1 SEHNR and CDR2 FQNEAQ come from the germline V gene (reference sequence). With 4 bases removed from V and 0 bases from J, the gap between germline ends came to 19 bases. The CDR3 loop spans 19 amino acids. The CDR3 DNA sequence: TGTGCCAGCAGCTCTGGGGGCGGACAGACCCCCTCTGGGGCCAACGTCCTGACTTTC. This sequence encodes CASSSGGGQTPSGANVLTF.

This clone was detected a few times. Written as DNA, the CDR3 is TGTGCCAGCAGCTGGGGGACGGGACACTCTGGAAACACCATATATTTT. This translates into CASSWGTGHSGNTIYF. This chain joins TRBV7-6 and TRBJ1-3; a possible D gene is TRBD1 (6 bases). V was shortened by 4 bases and J by 0 bases, with 13 bases between the two germline ends. The V gene's germline CDR1 is SGHVS and CDR2 FNYEAQ. This CDR3 contains 16 residues.

The chain links TRBV19 to TRBJ2-6; TRBD2 agrees at 11 bases. From germline, CDR1 is LNHDA and CDR2 SQIVND (reference sequence). V was pared by 3 bases and J by 0 bases, with 4 bases of the junction left unmatched. The length of the CDR3 is 18 residues. Here the CDR3 DNA reads TGTGCCAGTAGTATCTTTAGCGGGGGGGCCTCTGGGGCCAACGTCCTGACTTTC. Its protein product is CASSIFSGGASGANVLTF.

CDR3 region: CASSRGTDSAEAFF. CDR3 DNA: TGCGCCAGCAGCCGGGGGACAGACAGCGCTGAAGCTTTCTTT. The genes are TRBV5-1 and TRBJ1-1, with 7 bases matching TRBD1. The CDR3 has 14 amino acids. Germline values: CDR1 SGHRS, CDR2 YFSETQ. Trimming at V came to 4 bases and at J to 6 bases, leaving 9 bases not matched to a gene.

The V gene is TRBV6-5, the J gene TRBJ2-3, with 9 bases identical to TRBD2. The CDR3 has 14 amino acids. The J segment lost 5 bases and the V segment lost 7 bases, leaving 7 bases of the junction unmatched. CDR1 is MNHEY and CDR2 is SVGAGI in the germline V gene. The CDR3 is CASKGLARIDTQYF. The CDR3 nucleotides read TGTGCCAGCAAGGGACTAGCACGAATAGATACGCAGTATTTT.

This chain links TRBV4-2 with TRBJ1-5, with D possibly TRBD1 on 5 matching bases. Germline V CDR1 and CDR2: LGHNA, YNFKEQ. The CDR3 length is 16 residues. Trimming stripped 2 bases from V and 1 base from J, with 12 bases between. The CDR3 reads CASSQLREGSNQPQHF. CDR3 DNA: TGTGCCAGCAGCCAATTGAGGGAGGGGAGCAATCAGCCCCAGCATTTT.